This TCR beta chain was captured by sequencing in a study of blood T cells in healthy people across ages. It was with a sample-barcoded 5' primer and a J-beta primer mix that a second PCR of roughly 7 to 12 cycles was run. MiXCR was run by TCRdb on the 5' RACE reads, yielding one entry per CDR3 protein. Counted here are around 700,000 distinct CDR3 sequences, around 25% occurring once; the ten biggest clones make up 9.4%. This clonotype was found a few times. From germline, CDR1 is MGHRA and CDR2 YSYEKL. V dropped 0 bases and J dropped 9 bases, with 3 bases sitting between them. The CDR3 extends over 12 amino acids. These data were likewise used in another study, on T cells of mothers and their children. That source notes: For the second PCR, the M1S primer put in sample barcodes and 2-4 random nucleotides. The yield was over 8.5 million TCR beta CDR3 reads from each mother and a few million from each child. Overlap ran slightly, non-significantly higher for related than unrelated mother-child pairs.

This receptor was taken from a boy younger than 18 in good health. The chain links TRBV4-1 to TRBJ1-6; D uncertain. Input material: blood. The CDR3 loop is CASSQESSPLHF. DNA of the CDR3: TGCGCCAGCAGCCAAGAAAGTTCACCCCTCCACTTT.